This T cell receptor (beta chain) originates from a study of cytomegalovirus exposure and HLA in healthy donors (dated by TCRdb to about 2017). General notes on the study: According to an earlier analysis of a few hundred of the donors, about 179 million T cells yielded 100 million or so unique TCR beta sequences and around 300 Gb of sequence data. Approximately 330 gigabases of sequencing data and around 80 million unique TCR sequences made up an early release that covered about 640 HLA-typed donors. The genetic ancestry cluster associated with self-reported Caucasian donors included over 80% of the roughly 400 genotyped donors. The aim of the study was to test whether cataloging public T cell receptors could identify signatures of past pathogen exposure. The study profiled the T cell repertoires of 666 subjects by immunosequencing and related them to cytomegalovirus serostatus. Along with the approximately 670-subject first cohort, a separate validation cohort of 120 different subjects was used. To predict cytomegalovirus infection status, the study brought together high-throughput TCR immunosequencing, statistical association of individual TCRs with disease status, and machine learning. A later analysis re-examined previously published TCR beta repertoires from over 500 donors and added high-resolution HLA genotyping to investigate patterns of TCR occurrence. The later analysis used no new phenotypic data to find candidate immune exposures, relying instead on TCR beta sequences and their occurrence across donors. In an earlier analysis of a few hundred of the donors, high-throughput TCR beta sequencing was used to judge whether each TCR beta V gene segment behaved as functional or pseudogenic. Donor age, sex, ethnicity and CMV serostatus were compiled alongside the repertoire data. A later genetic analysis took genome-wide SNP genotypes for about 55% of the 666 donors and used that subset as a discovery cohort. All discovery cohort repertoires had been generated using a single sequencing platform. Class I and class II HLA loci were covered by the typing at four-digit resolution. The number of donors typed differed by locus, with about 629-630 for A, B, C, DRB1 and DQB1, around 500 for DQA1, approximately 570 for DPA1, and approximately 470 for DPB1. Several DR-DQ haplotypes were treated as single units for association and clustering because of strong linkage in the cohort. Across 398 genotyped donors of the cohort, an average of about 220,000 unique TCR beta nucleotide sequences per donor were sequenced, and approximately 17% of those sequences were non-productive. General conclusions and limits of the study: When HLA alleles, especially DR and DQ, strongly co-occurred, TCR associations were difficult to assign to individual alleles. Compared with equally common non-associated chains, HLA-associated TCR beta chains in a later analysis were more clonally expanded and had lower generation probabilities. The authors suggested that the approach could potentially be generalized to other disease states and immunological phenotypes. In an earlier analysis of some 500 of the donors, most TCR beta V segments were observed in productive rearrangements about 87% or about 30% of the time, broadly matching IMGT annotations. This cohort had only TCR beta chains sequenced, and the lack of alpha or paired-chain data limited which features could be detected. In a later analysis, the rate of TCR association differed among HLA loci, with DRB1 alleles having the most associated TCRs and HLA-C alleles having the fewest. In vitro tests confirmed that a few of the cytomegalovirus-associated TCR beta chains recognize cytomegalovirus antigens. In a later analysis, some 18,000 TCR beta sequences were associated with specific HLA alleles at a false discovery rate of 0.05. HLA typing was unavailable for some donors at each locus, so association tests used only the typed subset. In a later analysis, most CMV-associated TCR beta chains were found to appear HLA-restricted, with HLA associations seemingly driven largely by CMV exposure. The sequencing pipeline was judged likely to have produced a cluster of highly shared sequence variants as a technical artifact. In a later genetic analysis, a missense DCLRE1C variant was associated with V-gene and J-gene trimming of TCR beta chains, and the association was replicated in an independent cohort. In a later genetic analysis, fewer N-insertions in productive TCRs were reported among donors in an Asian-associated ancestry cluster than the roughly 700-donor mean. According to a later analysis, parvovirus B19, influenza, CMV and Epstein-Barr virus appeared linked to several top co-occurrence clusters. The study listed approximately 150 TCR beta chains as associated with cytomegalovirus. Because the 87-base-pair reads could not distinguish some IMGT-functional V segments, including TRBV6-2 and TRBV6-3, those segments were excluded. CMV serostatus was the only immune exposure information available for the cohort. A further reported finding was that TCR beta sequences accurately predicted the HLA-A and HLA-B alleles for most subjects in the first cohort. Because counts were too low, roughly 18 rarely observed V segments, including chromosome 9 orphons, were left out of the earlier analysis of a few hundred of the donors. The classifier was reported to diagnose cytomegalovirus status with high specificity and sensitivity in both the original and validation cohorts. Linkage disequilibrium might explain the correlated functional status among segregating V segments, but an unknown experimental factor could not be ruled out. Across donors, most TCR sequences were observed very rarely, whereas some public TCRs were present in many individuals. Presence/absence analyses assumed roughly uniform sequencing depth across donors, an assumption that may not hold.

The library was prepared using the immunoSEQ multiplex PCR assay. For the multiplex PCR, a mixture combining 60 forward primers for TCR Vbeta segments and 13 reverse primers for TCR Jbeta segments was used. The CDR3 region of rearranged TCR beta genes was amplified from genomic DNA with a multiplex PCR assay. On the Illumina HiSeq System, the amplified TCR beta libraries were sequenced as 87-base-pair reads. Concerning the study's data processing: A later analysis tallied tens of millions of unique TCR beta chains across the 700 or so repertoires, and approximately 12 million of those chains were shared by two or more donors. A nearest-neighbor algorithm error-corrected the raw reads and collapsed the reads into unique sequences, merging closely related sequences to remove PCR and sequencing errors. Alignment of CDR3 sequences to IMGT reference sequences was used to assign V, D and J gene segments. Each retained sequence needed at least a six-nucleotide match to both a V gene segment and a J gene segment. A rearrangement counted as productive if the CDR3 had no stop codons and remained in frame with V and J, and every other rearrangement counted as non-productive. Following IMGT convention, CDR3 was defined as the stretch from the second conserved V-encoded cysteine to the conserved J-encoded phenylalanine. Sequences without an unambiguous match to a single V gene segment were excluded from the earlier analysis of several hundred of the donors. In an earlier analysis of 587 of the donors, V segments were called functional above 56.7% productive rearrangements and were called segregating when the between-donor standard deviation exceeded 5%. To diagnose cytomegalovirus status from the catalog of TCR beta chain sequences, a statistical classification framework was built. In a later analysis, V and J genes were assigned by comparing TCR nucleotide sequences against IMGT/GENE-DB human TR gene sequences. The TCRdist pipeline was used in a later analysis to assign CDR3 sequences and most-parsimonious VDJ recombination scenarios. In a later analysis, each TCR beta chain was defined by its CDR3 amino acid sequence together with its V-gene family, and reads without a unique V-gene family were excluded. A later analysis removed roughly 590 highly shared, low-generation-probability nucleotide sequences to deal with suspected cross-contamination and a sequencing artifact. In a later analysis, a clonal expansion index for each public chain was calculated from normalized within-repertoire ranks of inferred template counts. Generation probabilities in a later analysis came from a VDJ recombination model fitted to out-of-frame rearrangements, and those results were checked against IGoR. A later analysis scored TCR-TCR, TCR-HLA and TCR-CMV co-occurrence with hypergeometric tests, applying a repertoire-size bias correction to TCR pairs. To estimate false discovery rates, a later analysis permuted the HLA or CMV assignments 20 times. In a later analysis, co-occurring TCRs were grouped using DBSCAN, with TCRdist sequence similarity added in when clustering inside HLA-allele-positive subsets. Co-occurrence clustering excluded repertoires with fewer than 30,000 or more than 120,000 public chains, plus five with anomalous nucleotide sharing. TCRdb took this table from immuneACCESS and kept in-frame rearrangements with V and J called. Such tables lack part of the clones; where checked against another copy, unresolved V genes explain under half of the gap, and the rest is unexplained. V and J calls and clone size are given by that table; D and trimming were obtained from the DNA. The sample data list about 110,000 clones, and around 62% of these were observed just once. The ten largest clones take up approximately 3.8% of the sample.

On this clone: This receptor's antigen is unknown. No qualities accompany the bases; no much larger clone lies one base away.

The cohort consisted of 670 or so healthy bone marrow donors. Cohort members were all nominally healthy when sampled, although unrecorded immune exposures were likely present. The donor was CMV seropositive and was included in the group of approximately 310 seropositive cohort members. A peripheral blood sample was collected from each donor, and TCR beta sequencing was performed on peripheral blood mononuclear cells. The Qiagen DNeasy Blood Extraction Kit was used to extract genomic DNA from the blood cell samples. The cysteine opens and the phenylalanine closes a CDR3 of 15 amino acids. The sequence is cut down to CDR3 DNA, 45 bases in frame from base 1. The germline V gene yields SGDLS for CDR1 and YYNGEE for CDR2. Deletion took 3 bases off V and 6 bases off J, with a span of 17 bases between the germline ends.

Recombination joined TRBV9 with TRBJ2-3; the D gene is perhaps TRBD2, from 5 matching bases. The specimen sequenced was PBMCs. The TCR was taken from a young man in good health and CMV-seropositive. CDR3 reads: CASSARTFPMDTQYF. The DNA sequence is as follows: TGTGCCAGCAGCGCCCGGACTTTCCCCATGGATACGCAGTATTTT.